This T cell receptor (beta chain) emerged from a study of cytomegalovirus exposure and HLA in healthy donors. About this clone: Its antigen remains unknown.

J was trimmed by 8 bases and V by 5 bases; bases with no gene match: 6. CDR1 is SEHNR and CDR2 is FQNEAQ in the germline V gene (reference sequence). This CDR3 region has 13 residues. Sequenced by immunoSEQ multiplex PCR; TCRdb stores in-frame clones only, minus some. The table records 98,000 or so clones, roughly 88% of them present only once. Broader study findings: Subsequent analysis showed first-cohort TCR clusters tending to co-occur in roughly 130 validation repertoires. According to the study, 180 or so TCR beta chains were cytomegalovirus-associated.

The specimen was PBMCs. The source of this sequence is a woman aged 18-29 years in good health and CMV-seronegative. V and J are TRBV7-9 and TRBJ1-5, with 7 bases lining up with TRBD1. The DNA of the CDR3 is TGTGCCAGCAGCCATACCCAGGGGGAGCCCCAGCATTTT. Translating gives CASSHTQGEPQHF. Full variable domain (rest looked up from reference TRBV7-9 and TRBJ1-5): DTGVSQNPRHKITKRGQNVTFRCDPISEHNRLYWYRQTLGQGPEFLTYFQNEAQLEKSRLLSDRFSAERPKGSFSTLEIQRTEQGDSAMYLCASSHTQGEPQHFGDGTRLSIL.